This T cell receptor beta chain derives from a study of T cells after yellow fever vaccination. This clonotype was observed at least ten times. Universal primer sites and UMIs were introduced during 5'RACE template-switching synthesis of TCR cDNA. MiXCR, applied by TCRdb to the 5' RACE reads, yields one record per CDR3 protein. This table has around 320,000 distinct CDR3 sequences, roughly 10% appearing once. The CDR3 covers 15 residues. Germline CDR1 and CDR2: MGHDK and SYGVNS. The J segment lost 4 bases and the V segment lost 3 bases, leaving 4 bases of the junction unmatched. The TCR was taken from a young man who received the YFV17D yellow fever vaccine. Sample: CD4+ T cells sorted from PBMCs, taken 45 days after the yellow fever booster vaccination. The chain uses TRBV25-1 and TRBJ2-5; TRBD2 matches at 11 bases. The CDR3 bases are TGTGCCAGCAGTGAGACTAGCGGGGTTCGAGAGACCCAGTACTTC. Translated: CASSETSGVRETQYF.